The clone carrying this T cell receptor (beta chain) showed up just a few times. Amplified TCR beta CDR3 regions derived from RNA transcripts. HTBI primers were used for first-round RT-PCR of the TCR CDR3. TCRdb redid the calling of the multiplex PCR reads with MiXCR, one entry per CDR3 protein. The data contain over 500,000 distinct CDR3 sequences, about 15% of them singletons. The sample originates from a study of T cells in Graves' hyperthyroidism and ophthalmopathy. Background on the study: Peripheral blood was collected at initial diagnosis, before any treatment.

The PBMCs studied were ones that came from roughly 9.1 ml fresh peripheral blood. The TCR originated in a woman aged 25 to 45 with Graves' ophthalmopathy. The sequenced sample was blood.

CDR3 nucleotides: TGCAGCGTTGAACGACAGGGGAACTATGGCTACACCTTC. Its protein is CSVERQGNYGYTF. The chain links TRBV29-1 to TRBJ1-2; 8 positions agree with TRBD1. This CDR3 has 13 residues. The V gene's germline CDR1 is SQVTM and CDR2 ANQGSEA. V was pared by 2 bases and J by 2 bases, with 1 base of the junction left unmatched.